This T cell receptor (beta chain) derives from a study of blood T cell repertoires in COVID-19. Profiled with immunoSEQ multiplex PCR; TCRdb holds only in-frame clones, not every one. The sample holds 120,000 or so clones, more than 80% seen once. The CDR3 is 15 residues long. V lost 0 bases and J lost 3; bases outside the gene matches: 1. CDR1 is SGHRS and CDR2 is YFSETQ in the germline V gene. The TCR originated in a man aged 40-49 years with acute or convalescent COVID-19. Input material: peripheral blood. This chain connects TRBV5-1 to TRBJ2-1; 9 bases match TRBD2. The CDR3 spells CASSLGRGGYNEQFF. The DNA of the CDR3 is TGCGCCAGCAGCTTGGGGCGGGGGGGCTACAATGAGCAGTTCTTC.